Detailed here is one T cell receptor (beta chain). Its specificity is unknown. Assay: immunoSEQ multiplex PCR; the TCRdb copy retains only in-frame clones and omits some. The table has about 1.1 million clones, 78% seen once. The sample comes from a study of shared clonotypes between healthy human individuals. Study in general: CD4 naive and CD4 memory each took three plates per donor, while CD8 naive took two and CD8 memory one.

The split of CD4+ cells yielded CD45RA+ naive and CD45RA-negative memory subsets. Study outcomes and limitations: With few donors, the genetic and exposure-history diversity represented was limited. The study generally estimated greater richness for naive than memory subsets.

Sequences were obtained from memory CD4+ T cells from PBMCs. The sample's subset: CD45RA-negative fraction. The clonotype comes from a man in his late teens or twenties in good health. Some clones in this sample may be carry-over from other donors' samples.

The CDR3 reads CSARTGPSEQYF. In DNA, the CDR3 is TGCAGCGCTAGGACAGGGCCCAGCGAGCAGTACTTC. V gene TRBV29-1 combines with J gene TRBJ2-7; TRBD1 agrees at 8 bases. J lost 6 bases, V lost 7 bases, and 8 bases had no gene match. CDR3 length: 12 amino acids. Per the germline V gene, CDR1 is SQVTM and CDR2 is ANQGSEA.